Following are 29 T cell receptor beta chains from one sample sequenced in a study of T cells in localized non-small cell lung cancer. Using immunoSEQ multiplex PCR, the repertoire was profiled, and TCRdb retains in-frame clones only, with some absent. Found here are 52,000 or so clones, 86% of them singletons; the top ten hold about a sixth. The sample consisted of peripheral blood, taken before any cancer treatment. These receptors were obtained from a male donor older than 55 with stage III squamous cell lung carcinoma.

In regard to this clone: Other DNA sequences in the sample encode the same CDR3. The V gene is TRBV27, the J gene TRBJ2-7; 8 bases match TRBD1. Germline CDR1 is MNHEY and CDR2 is SMNVEV (reference sequence). J lost 2 bases, V lost 5 bases, and 5 bases had no gene match. The CDR3 length is 14 residues. This chain's CDR3 is CASSPSRGPYEQYF. CDR3 bases: TGTGCCAGCAGTCCAAGCAGGGGGCCCTACGAGCAGTACTTC.

The chain joins TRBV27 to TRBJ2-4, with 11 nucleotides matching TRBD2. V lost 6 bases, J lost 6 bases, and 16 bases stayed unmatched. The CDR3 spans 18 residues. Germline V CDR1 and CDR2: MNHEY, SMNVEV (reference sequence). CDR3 DNA sequence: TGTGCCAGCAGCCGACGAGATAGCGGGGGGGCTGGAAGAAACATTCAGTACTTC. This sequence encodes CASSRRDSGGAGRNIQYF.

This chain connects TRBV27 to TRBJ2-1; 11 bases map to TRBD2. Germline CDR1 and CDR2: MNHEY and SMNVEV (reference sequence). The V and J ends lost 5 bases and 5 bases, in that order; junction bases with no gene match: 11. There are 17 residues in the CDR3. CDR3 sequence: CASSTLLGLAGNNEQFF. CDR3 nucleotides: TGTGCCAGCAGTACCCTTCTCGGACTAGCGGGTAACAATGAGCAGTTCTTC.

To note about this clone: Sequence at one end of the junction differs from germline and may be a read error. The chain couples TRBV27 to TRBJ2-7; D gene unclear. The CDR3 extends over 12 amino acids. CDR1 is MNHEY and CDR2 is SMNVEV in the germline V gene (reference sequence). CDR3 region: CASSLSGSTLHF. CDR3 DNA sequence: TGTGCCAGCAGTTTATCCGGGTCGACATTGCACTTC.

The chain couples TRBV5-1 to TRBJ1-1; maybe TRBD1 (5 bases). CDR3 length: 13 residues. Germline V CDR1 and CDR2: SGHRS, YFSETQ. V lost 1 base and J lost 5, with 9 bases in between. CDR3: CASSLMGDTEAFF. CDR3 nucleotide sequence: TGCGCCAGCAGCTTGATGGGGGATACTGAAGCTTTCTTT.

The chain links TRBV7-8 to TRBJ1-3, with 7 bases matching TRBD1. The CDR3 loop spans 16 amino acids. CDR1 and CDR2 from the germline V gene are SGHVS and FQNEAQ. V dropped 1 base and J dropped 1; count of bases not matched to a gene: 4. This chain's CDR3 is CASSLGGRGSGNTIYF. Written as DNA, the CDR3 is TGTGCCAGCAGCTTAGGGGGCAGGGGGTCTGGAAACACCATATATTTT.

This clone appeared once. V usage is TRBV7-2 and J usage is TRBJ2-1; no clear D gene. The CDR3 is 14 residues long. Trimming removed 3 bases from V and 8 bases from J, with 14 bases in between. The germline V gene encodes CDR1 SGHTA and CDR2 FQGNSA. CDR3 loop: CASSFEFSAHEQFF. In DNA, the CDR3 is TGTGCCAGCAGCTTTGAATTCTCCGCCCATGAGCAGTTCTTC.

The chain is built from TRBV6-5 and TRBJ1-6; no firm D call. V lost 3 bases to trimming and J lost 7 bases, with 7 bases between them. The CDR3 has 13 amino acids. Germline V gives CDR1 MNHEY, CDR2 SVGAGI. The CDR3 protein is CASSYWRNSPLHF. Written as DNA, the CDR3 is TGTGCCAGCAGTTATTGGAGGAATTCACCCCTCCACTTT.

V and J are TRBV7-6 and TRBJ2-2; 8 bases map to TRBD2. This CDR3 spans 16 amino acids. In germline, CDR1 is SGHVS, CDR2 FNYEAQ. After removal of 1 base from V and 6 bases from J, the junction contained 7 bases not matched to a gene. The CDR3 protein is CASSLVSGGPPGELFF. As DNA, the CDR3 is TGTGCCAGCAGCTTAGTATCGGGGGGGCCACCCGGGGAGCTGTTTTTT.

V and J are TRBV7-2 and TRBJ2-7; tentatively, D is TRBD2 (6 bases). The CDR3 has 13 residues. V shed 5 bases and J shed 6 bases, with 14 bases lying between them. Germline CDR1 SGHTA, CDR2 FQGNSA. The CDR3 nucleotides read TGTGCCAGCAGCCACCCAGGAGGGGTCGAGCAGTACTTC. Amino acid sequence: CASSHPGGVEQYF.

The V and J genes are TRBV9 and TRBJ1-2; 12 nucleotides agree with TRBD1. CDR1 is SGDLS and CDR2 is YYNGEE in the germline V gene. This CDR3 comprises 14 residues. The J segment lost 10 bases and the V segment lost 4 bases, leaving 8 bases of the junction unmatched. The CDR3 spells CASSLLGTGGDYTF. CDR3 coding DNA: TGTGCCAGCAGCCTCCTAGGGACAGGGGGCGACTACACCTTC.

The V call is TRBV7-9, the J call TRBJ1-2; D gene ambiguous. The CDR3 extends over 13 amino acids. Trimming took off 5 bases at V and 4 bases at J, with 11 bases between the two ends. Looked up from germline, CDR1 is SEHNR and CDR2 is FQNEAQ (reference sequence). This CDR3 reads CASSPPAVYGYTF. CDR3 DNA: TGTGCCAGCAGCCCCCCGGCAGTCTATGGCTACACCTTC.

The chain has TRBV5-3 and TRBJ1-6; D is uncertain. TRBV5-3 is treated as an ORF (open reading frame) with a function not yet certain. With 1 base removed from V and 8 bases from J, the gap between germline ends came to 19 bases. This CDR3 has 17 residues. The CDR3 loop reads CARSLSLEYREDSPLHF. The DNA for the CDR3 is TGTGCCAGAAGCTTGTCTTTGGAGTATCGGGAAGATTCACCCCTCCACTTT.

The chain links TRBV7-8 to TRBJ2-7; D call uncertain. V was trimmed by 5 bases and J by 0 bases, leaving 17 bases between them. The CDR3 consists of 16 residues. Per the germline V gene, CDR1 is SGHVS and CDR2 is FQNEAQ. CDR3 sequence reads: CASSLRPIPSSYEQYF. The CDR3 coding sequence is TGTGCCAGCAGCCTACGACCGATACCTAGCTCCTACGAGCAGTACTTC.

This sequence joins TRBV5-8 and TRBJ1-5; D remains unclear. V lost 4 bases, J lost 4 bases, and 18 bases lay in between. This CDR3 is 16 amino acids long. The germline V gene has CDR1 SGHTS and CDR2 YDEGEE. The CDR3 protein is CASSPKGAGINQPQHF. The CDR3 DNA reads TGTGCCAGCAGCCCGAAAGGAGCGGGGATAAATCAGCCCCAGCATTTT.

The chain carries TRBV2 and TRBJ2-6; weak D call: TRBD1 (5 bases). Trimming removed 6 bases from V and 17 bases from J, with 14 bases in between. The CDR3 totals 11 residues. Germline V gene sequence: CDR1 SNHLY, CDR2 FYNNEI. This chain's CDR3 is CASRDKGRLTF. The CDR3 coding sequence is TGTGCCAGCAGGGACAAGGGCCGTTTGACTTTC.

CDR3 DNA: TGCGCCAGCAGCTTGAGCTTGCTCGGAGATACGCAGTATTTT. Amino acids: CASSLSLLGDTQYF. The chain recombines TRBV5-1 with TRBJ2-3; D is uncertain. Germline V lookup: CDR1 SGHRS, CDR2 YFSETQ. V was trimmed by 1 base and J by 5 bases, leaving 11 bases between them. The CDR3 consists of 14 residues.

This rearrangement joins TRBV27 to TRBJ1-2; 8 nucleotides align to TRBD1. Germline CDR1 and CDR2: MNHEY and SMNVEV (reference sequence). The CDR3 extends over 15 amino acids. The V and J ends lost 5 bases and 2 bases, in that order; junction bases with no gene match: 7. CDR3 nucleotides: TGTGCCAGCAGTACCGACAGGGGCGGAAACTATGGCTACACCTTC. The encoded protein is CASSTDRGGNYGYTF.

The genes are TRBV4-1 and TRBJ2-1, with TRBD2 identical over 8 bases. Germline V gene sequence: CDR1 MGHRA, CDR2 YSYEKL. The V gene end was trimmed by 1 base and the J gene end by 8 bases; junction bases not matched to a gene: 10. The CDR3 consists of 16 residues. The DNA for the CDR3 is TGCGCCAGCAGCCAAGTAAGAGCGGGAGTCGGGGATGAGCAGTTCTTC. Amino acid sequence: CASSQVRAGVGDEQFF.

CDR3 residues: CASSRLGGNYGYTF. The CDR3 DNA is TGCGCCAGCAGCCGACTGGGGGGTAACTATGGCTACACCTTC. V is TRBV5-1 and J is TRBJ1-2; TRBD1 is a possible D gene (5 bases). V gave up 4 bases and J gave up 1 base, with 11 bases separating them. The germline V gene has CDR1 SGHRS and CDR2 YFSETQ. The length of the CDR3 is 14 residues.

This chain's CDR3 is CASSHDSYGYTF. In nucleotides, the CDR3 is TGTGCCAGCAGCCACGACAGCTATGGCTACACCTTC. The chain uses TRBV6-6 and TRBJ1-2; D might be TRBD1 (5 bases). V gave up 6 bases and J gave up 4 bases, with 9 bases separating them. The CDR3 has 12 amino acids. Germline V CDR1 and CDR2: MNHNY, SVGAGI (reference sequence).

J is TRBJ2-2 and V is TRBV5-1; D may match TRBD1 or TRBD2 (5 bases each). Trimming left V 5 bases short and J 2 bases short, with 13 bases between. The germline V gene has CDR1 SGHRS and CDR2 YFSETQ. The CDR3 extends over 15 amino acids. In DNA, the CDR3 is TGCGCCAGCAGGGACGGGGACGGAAACACCGGGGAGCTGTTTTTT. Translated: CASRDGDGNTGELFF.

This chain joins TRBV28 and TRBJ1-4; D gene unclear. CDR1 and CDR2 from the germline V gene are MDHEN and SYDVKM. V lost 5 bases and J lost 8, with 15 bases in between. CDR3 size: 14 residues. CDR3 protein: CASSPSDPEEKLFF. The CDR3 nucleotides read TGTGCCAGCAGTCCTAGCGACCCGGAGGAAAAACTGTTTTTT.

V is TRBV2 and J is TRBJ2-7, with 8 bases lining up with TRBD1. CDR3 length equals 12 residues. The ends lost 6 bases at V and 6 bases at J; junction bases unmatched: 4. Germline assignment: CDR1 SNHLY and CDR2 FYNNEI. CDR3 amino acids: CASRWTGIEQYF. DNA of the CDR3: TGTGCCAGCAGGTGGACAGGGATCGAGCAGTACTTC.

The rearrangement joins TRBV7-3 to TRBJ1-2; D unclear. Between the trimmed V and J ends, which lost 1 base and 8 bases, there was a span of 11 bases. This CDR3 contains 13 residues. Per germline, CDR1 SGHTA and CDR2 FQGTGA. The CDR3 DNA is TGTGCCAGCAGCTTAATACGGACCTCGGGCTACACCTTC. This codes for CASSLIRTSGYTF.

As DNA, the CDR3 is TGCGCCAGCAGCTTGGGTCCTCGCGCTGCAGAGACCCAGTACTTC. It encodes CASSLGPRAAETQYF. The V call is TRBV5-1, the J call TRBJ2-5; no clear D gene. Trimming removed 0 bases at V and 4 bases at J, with 13 bases between. The CDR3 spans 15 residues. Germline CDR1 and CDR2: SGHRS and YFSETQ. The complete variable domain, with remaining parts taken from reference TRBV5-1 and TRBJ2-5, reads KAGVTQTPRYLIKTRGQQVTLSCSPISGHRSVSWYQQTPGQGLQFLFEYFSETQRNKGNFPGRFSGRQFSNSRSEMNVSTLELGDSALYLCASSLGPRAAETQYFGPGTRLLVL.

J is TRBJ1-5 and V is TRBV4-1; unclear D gene. The CDR3 length is 15 residues. Germline V CDR1 and CDR2: MGHRA, YSYEKL. With 1 base removed from V and 1 base from J, the gap between germline ends came to 8 bases. The DNA of the CDR3 is TGCGCCAGCAGCCAAGCAATCGGGAGCAATCAGCCCCAGCATTTT. As protein: CASSQAIGSNQPQHF.

The V gene is TRBV7-9, the J gene TRBJ1-1; D is unclear. The CDR3 covers 12 residues. The germline V gene has CDR1 SEHNR and CDR2 FQNEAQ (reference sequence). Between the trimmed V and J ends, which lost 8 bases and 0 bases, there was a span of 7 bases. CDR3 protein: CASVGVNTEAFF. The DNA for the CDR3 is TGTGCCAGCGTCGGGGTGAACACTGAAGCTTTCTTT.

This clone was recorded only once. The rearrangement uses TRBV6-5 and TRBJ1-2; TRBD1 agrees at 11 bases. The CDR3 runs 15 residues. With 4 bases clipped from V and 3 bases from J, the junction kept 4 bases outside the gene matches. The germline gives CDR1 MNHEY, CDR2 SVGAGI. CDR3 sequence: CASSWTGGGYYGYTF. CDR3 DNA: TGTGCCAGCAGTTGGACAGGGGGCGGGTACTATGGCTACACCTTC.